This TCR beta chain was sequenced during a study of blood T cell repertoires in COVID-19. Across the whole study: Whether acute or convalescent, the COVID-19 samples came from the United States, Italy and Spain. T cells, B-cell-depleted T cells, or PBMCs supplied cDNA or gDNA.

The V end lost 5 bases, the J end lost 2 bases, and 6 bases lay between the germline ends. CDR3 size: 12 residues. Germline assignment: CDR1 MNHEY and CDR2 SVGAGI. Per the original data handling: Reference gene primers were amplified, and this amplification served to estimate nucleated cell counts. Produced via immunoSEQ multiplex PCR; TCRdb's table is partial and in-frame only. The V and J calls and the clone size are those of that table, but D and trimming were determined from the DNA. The profile covers around 160,000 clones, with 85% to 90% appearing a single time and under 13% taken by the ten largest. Enrolled during active infection, Seattle patients were then followed longitudinally.

The chain is built from TRBV6-5 and TRBJ1-2; D is uncertain. Material for sequencing was peripheral blood. This receptor was obtained from a woman in her 70s with COVID-19, enrolled during active disease. This CDR3 is CASSTPNYGYTF. The CDR3, as DNA: TGTGCCAGCAGTACACCCAACTATGGCTACACCTTC.